This T cell receptor (beta chain) was captured by sequencing in a study of control samples from healthy donors and cancer patients. The protocol was immunoSEQ multiplex PCR, while the TCRdb copy is restricted to in-frame clones and leaves out a portion. Here the sample spans around 200,000 clones, over 90% being singletons. V gave up 6 bases and J gave up 5 bases, with 9 bases separating them. Germline V gene sequence: CDR1 WNHNN, CDR2 SYGVQD (reference sequence). The CDR3 extends over 12 amino acids. The V call is TRBV10-1, the J call TRBJ2-3; unclear D gene. The TCR originated in a man aged 45-65 years in good health. The specimen was blood. In DNA form, the CDR3 reads TGCGCCAGCAGCGCGAGAGAAGATACGCAGTATTTT. It encodes CASSAREDTQYF.